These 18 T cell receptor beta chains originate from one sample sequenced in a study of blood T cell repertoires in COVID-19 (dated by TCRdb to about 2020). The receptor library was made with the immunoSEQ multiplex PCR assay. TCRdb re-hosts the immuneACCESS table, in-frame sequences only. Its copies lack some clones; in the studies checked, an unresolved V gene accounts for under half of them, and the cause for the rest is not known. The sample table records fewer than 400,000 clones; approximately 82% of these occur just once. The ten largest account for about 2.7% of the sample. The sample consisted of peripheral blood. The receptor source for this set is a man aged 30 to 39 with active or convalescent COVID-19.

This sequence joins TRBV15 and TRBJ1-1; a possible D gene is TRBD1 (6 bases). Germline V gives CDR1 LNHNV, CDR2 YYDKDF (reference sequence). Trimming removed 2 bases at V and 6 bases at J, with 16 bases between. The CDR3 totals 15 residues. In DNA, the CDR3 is TGTGCCACCAGCAGAAACCCTGGGACAAACGCTGAAGCTTTCTTT. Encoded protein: CATSRNPGTNAEAFF.

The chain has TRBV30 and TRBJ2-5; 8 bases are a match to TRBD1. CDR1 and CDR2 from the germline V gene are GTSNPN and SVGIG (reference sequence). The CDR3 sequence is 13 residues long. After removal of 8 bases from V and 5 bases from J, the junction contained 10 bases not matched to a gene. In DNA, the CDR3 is TGTGCCGGCCGGACAGGGTGGTACGAGACCCAGTACTTC. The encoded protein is CAGRTGWYETQYF.

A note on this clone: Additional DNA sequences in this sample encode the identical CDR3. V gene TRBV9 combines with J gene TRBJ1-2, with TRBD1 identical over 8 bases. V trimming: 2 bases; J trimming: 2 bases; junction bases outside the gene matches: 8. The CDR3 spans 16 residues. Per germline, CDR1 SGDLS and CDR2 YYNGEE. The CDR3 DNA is TGTGCCAGCAGCGTCGACAAGCACAGGGGGAACTATGGCTACACCTTC. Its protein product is CASSVDKHRGNYGYTF.

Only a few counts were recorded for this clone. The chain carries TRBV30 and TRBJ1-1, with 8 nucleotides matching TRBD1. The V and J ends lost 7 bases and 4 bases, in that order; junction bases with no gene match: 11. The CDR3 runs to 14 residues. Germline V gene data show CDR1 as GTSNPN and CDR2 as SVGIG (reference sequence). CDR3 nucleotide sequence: TGTGCCTCCTACAGGGGGGGGGTGAGCACTGAAGCTTTCTTT. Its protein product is CASYRGGVSTEAFF.

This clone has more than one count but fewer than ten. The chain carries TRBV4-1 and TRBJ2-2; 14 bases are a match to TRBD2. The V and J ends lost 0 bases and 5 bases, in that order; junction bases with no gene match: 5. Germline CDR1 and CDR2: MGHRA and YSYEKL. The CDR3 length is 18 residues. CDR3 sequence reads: CASSQDGLAGGRTGELFF. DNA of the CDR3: TGCGCCAGCAGCCAAGACGGACTAGCGGGAGGTCGTACCGGGGAGCTGTTTTTT.

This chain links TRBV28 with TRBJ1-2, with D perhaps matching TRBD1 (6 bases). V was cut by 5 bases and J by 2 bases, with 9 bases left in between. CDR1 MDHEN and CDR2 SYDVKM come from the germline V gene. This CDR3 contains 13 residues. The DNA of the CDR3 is TGTGCCAGCAGTCCCGACAGGAACTATGGCTACACCTTC. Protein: CASSPDRNYGYTF.

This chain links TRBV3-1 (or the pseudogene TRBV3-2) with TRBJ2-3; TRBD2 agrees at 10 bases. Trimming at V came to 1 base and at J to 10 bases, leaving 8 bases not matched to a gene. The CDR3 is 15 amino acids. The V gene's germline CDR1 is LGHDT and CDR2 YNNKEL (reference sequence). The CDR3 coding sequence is TGTGCCAGCAGCCAAGGGACTAGCGGCACCGAGGCGCAGTATTTT. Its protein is CASSQGTSGTEAQYF.

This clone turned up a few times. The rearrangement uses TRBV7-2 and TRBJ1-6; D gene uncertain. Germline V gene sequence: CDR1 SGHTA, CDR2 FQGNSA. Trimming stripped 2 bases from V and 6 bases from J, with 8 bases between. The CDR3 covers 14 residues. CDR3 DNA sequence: TGTGCCAGCAGCTTATCCCGTCCTAATTCACCCCTCCACTTT. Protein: CASSLSRPNSPLHF.

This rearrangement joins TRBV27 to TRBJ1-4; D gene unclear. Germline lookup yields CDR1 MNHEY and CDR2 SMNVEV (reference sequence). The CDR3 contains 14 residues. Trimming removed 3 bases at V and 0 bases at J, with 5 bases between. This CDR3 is CASSFGATNEKLFF. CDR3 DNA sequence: TGTGCCAGCAGTTTTGGAGCAACTAATGAAAAACTGTTTTTT.

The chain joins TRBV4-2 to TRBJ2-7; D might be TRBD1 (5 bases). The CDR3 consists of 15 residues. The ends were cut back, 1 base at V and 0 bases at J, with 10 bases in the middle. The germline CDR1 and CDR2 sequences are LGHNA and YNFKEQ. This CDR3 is CASSQGAGYSYEQYF. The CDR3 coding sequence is TGTGCCAGCAGCCAAGGCGCAGGGTACTCCTACGAGCAGTACTTC.

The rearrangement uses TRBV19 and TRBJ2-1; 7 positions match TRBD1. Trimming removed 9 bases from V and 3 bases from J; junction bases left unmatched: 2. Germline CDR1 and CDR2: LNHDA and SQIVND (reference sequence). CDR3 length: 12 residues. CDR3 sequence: CASGTDYNEQFF. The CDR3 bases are TGTGCCAGCGGGACAGACTACAATGAGCAGTTCTTC.

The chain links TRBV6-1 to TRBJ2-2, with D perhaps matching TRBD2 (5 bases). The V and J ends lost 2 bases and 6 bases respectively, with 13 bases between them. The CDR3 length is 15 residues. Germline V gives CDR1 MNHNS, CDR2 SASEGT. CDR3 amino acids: CASSEWRRRSGELFF. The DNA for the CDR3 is TGTGCCAGCAGTGAATGGAGGAGACGGTCCGGGGAGCTGTTTTTT.

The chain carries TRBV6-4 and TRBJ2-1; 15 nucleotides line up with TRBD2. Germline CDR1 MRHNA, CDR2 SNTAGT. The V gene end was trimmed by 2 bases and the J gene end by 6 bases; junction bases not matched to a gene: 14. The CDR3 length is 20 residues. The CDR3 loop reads CASSDPISRTSGGGLNEQFF. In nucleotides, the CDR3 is TGTGCCAGCAGTGACCCTATCTCCCGGACTAGCGGGGGGGGGCTCAATGAGCAGTTCTTC.

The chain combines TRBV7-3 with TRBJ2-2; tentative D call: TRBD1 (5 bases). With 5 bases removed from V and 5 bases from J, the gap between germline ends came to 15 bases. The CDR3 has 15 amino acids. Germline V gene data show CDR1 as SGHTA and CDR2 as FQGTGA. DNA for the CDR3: TGTGCCAGCAGCCAGACAGTCTTGATGACCGGGGAGCTGTTTTTT. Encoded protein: CASSQTVLMTGELFF.

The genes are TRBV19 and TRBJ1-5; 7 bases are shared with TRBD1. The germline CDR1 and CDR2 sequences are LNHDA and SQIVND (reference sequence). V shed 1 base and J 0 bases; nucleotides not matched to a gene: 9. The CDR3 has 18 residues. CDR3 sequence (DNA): TGTGCCAGTAGTATAGTAGCTGGGACAGCCTATAGCAATCAGCCCCAGCATTTT. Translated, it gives CASSIVAGTAYSNQPQHF.

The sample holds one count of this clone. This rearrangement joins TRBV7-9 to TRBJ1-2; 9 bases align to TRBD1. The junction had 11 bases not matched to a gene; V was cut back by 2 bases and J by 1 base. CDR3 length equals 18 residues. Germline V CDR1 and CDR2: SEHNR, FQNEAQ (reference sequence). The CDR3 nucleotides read TGTGCCAGCAGCTTAACTCTTCGCAACAGGGGGCGTAACTATGGCTACACCTTC. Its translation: CASSLTLRNRGRNYGYTF.

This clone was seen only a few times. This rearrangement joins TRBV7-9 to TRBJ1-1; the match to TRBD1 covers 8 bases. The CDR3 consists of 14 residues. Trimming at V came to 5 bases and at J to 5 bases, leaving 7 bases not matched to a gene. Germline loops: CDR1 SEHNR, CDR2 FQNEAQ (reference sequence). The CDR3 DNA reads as TGTGCCAGCAGCCCGTGGACAGGGAGGACTGAAGCTTTCTTT. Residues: CASSPWTGRTEAFF.

CDR3 in amino acids: CASRLLGTQYF. The CDR3 bases are TGTGCCAGCCGACTTTTGGGTACGCAGTATTTT. The chain is built from TRBV7-2 and TRBJ2-3, with D uncertain. With 8 bases removed from V and 8 bases from J, the gap between germline ends came to 11 bases. This CDR3 is built from 11 residues. Per germline, CDR1 SGHTA and CDR2 FQGNSA.